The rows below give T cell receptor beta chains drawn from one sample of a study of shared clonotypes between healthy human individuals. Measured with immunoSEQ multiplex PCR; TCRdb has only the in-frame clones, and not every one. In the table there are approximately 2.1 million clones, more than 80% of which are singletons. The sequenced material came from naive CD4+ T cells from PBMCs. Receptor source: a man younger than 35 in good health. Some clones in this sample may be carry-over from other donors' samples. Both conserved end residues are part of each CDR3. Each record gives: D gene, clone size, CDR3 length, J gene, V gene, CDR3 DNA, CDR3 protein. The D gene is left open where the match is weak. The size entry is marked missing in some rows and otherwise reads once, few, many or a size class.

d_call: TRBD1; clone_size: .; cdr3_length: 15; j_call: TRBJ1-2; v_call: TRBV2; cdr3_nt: TGTGCCAGCAGTGGTTCAGGGGGTAGGTCCGTTGGCTACACCTTC; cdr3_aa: CASSGSGGRSVGYTF
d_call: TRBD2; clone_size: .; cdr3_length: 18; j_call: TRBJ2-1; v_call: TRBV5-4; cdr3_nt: TGTGCCAGCAGCCCGGGACTAGCGGGACGTAGCTCCTACAATGAGCAGTTCTTC; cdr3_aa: CASSPGLAGRSSYNEQFF
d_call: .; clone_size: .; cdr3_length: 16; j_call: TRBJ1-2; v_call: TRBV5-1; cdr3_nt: TGCGCCAGCAGCTCCCGCGGGGACACGTGGGGCTATGGCTACACCTTC; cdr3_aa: CASSSRGDTWGYGYTF
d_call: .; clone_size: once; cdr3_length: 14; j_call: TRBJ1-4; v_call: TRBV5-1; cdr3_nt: TGCGCCAGCAGCTTGGCGGGAACGAATGAAAAACTGTTTTTT; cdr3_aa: CASSLAGTNEKLFF
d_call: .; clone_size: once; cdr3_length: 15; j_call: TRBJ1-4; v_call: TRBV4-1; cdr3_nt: TGCGCCAGCAGCCAAACAAGGGGAAATAATGAAAAACTGTTTTTT; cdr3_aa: CASSQTRGNNEKLFF
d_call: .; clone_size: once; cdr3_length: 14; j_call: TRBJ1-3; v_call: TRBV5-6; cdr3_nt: TGTGCCAGCAGCCTGTGGGTCTCTGGAAACACCATATATTTT; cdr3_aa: CASSLWVSGNTIYF
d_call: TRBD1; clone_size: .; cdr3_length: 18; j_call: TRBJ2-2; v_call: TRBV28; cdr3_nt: TGTGCCAGCAGTCCCGGGACAGGGAGAGGGGGGACCCCCGGGGAGCTGTTTTTT; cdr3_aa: CASSPGTGRGGTPGELFF
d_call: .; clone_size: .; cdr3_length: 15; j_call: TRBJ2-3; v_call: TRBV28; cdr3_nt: TGTGCCAGCAGGGCAACAGGCTTAAATTGGGGTACGCAGTATTTT; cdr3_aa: CASRATGLNWGTQYF
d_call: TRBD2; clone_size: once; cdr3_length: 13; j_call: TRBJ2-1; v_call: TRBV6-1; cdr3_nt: TGTGCCAGCAGTGAAGCGCCCAGCGGGAGGCCGTTCTTC; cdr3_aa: CASSEAPSGRPFF
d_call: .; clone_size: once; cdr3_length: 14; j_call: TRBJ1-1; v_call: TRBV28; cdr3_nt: TGTGCCAGCAGTATTGGGGGCGTGAACACTGAAGCTTTCTTT; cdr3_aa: CASSIGGVNTEAFF
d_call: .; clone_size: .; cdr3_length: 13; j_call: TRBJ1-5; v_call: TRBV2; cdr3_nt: TGTGCCAGCAGTGCCCGGGGGGCTCAGCCCCAGCATTTT; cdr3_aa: CASSARGAQPQHF
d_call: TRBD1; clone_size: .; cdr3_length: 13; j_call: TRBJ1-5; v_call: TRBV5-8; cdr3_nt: TGTGCCAGCAGTCAGGGGGGTGTTCAGCCCCAGCATTTT; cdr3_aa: CASSQGGVQPQHF
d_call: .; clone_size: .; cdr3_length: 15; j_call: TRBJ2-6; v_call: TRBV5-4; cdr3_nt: TGTGCCAGCAGCTTGGGAGGGCCTGGGGCCAACGTCCTGACTTTC; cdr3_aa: CASSLGGPGANVLTF
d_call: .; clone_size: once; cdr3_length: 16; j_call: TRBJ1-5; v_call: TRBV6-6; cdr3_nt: TGTGCCAGCAGTTACAGCGTCGGGCAGGGGAGACAGCCCCAGCATTTT; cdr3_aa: CASSYSVGQGRQPQHF
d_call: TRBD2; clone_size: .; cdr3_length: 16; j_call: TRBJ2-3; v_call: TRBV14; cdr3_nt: TGTGCCAGCAGCCTCTATAGCGGGAGGGGCTCGGGTACGCAGTATTTT; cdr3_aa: CASSLYSGRGSGTQYF
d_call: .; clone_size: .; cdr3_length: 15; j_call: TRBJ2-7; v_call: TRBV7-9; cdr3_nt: TGTGCCAGCAGCCAAAAAGAGGGAACTTTCGAGGAGCAGTACTTC; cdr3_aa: CASSQKEGTFEEQYF
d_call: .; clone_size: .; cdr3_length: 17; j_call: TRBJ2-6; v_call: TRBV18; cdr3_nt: TGTGCCAGCTCACCTGCCACCCAGGGGACTGGGGCCAACGTCCTGACTTTC; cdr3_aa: CASSPATQGTGANVLTF
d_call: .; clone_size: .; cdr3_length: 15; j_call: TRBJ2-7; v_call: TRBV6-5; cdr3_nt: TGTGCCAGCAGTAACGGCCAGGGGTTCCTCGACGAGCAGTACTTC; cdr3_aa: CASSNGQGFLDEQYF
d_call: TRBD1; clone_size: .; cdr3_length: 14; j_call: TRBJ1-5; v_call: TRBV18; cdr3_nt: TGTGCCAGCTCACCGGACAGGAACAATCAGCCCCAGCATTTT; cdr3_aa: CASSPDRNNQPQHF
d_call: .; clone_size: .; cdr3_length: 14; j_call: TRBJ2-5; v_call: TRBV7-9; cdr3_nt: TGTGCCAGCAGCTTAGTCCAGGGAGGAGAGACCCAGTACTTC; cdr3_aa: CASSLVQGGETQYF
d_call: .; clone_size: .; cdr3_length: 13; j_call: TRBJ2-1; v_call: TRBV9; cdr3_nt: TGTGCCAGCAGCGGGGACTGGTACAATGAGCAGTTCTTC; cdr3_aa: CASSGDWYNEQFF
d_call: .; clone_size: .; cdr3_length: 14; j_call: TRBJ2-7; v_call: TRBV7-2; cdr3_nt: TGTGCCAGCAGCTCCCCCCGCAGGGGTAGGGAGCAGTACTTC; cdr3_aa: CASSSPRRGREQYF
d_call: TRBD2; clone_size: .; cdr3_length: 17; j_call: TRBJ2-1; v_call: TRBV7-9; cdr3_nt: TGTGCCAGCAGCTTAGTGGGTAGCGGGAGGGCGTACAATGAGCAGTTCTTC; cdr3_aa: CASSLVGSGRAYNEQFF
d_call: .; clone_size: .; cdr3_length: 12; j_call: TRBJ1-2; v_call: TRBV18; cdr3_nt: TGTGCCAGCTCACGGGGATCAGGGGATTACACCTTC; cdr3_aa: CASSRGSGDYTF
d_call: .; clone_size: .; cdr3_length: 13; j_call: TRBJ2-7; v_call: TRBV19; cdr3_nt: TGTGCCAGTAGTATTGGCAGGACCTACGAGCAGTACTTC; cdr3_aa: CASSIGRTYEQYF
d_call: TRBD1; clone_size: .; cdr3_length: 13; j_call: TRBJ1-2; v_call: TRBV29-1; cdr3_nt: TGCAGCGTTGAGCGGACAGGGTCTGATGGCTACACCTTC; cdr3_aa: CSVERTGSDGYTF
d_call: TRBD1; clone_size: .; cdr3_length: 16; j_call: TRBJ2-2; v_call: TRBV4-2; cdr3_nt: TGTGCCAGCAGCCAAAGGGGGACAGCAGACACCGGGGAGCTGTTTTTT; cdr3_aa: CASSQRGTADTGELFF
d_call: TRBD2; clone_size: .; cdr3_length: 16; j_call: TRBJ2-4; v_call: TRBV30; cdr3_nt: TGTGCCTGGAATTCAGGAGGGAGGGTAGCCAAAAACATTCAGTACTTC; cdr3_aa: CAWNSGGRVAKNIQYF
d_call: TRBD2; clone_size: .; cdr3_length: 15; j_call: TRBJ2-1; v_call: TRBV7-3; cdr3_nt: TGTGCCAGCAGGGCTGTAGCGGGAGCGGACAATGAGCAGTTCTTC; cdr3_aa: CASRAVAGADNEQFF
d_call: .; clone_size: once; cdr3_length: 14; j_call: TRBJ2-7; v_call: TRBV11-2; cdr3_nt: TGTGCCAGCAGCTCATCGACTGGGACCTACGAGCAGTACTTC; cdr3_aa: CASSSSTGTYEQYF
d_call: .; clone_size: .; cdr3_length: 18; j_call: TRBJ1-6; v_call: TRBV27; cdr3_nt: TGTGCCAGCAGGCAAAGATCAGGTTGGAGCTCCTATAATTCACCCCTCCACTTT; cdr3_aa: CASRQRSGWSSYNSPLHF
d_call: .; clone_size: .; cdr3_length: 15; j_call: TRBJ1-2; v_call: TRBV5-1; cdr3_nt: TGCGCCAGCAGCTTGGACGGGAACCTTTTCTATGGCTACACCTTC; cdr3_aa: CASSLDGNLFYGYTF
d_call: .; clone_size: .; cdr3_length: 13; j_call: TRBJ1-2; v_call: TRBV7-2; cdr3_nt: TGTGCCAGCAGCTTACTGGGACAAGGGGGCTACACCTTC; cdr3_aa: CASSLLGQGGYTF
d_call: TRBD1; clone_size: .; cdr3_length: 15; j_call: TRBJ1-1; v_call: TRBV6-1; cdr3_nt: TGTGCCAGCAGTAGCGTGGACAGGGGGGCCACTGAAGCTTTCTTT; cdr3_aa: CASSSVDRGATEAFF
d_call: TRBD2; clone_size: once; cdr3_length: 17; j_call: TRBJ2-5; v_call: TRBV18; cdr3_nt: TGTGCCAGCTCACCAGTGGCAAGCGGGACCATCCAAGAGACCCAGTACTTC; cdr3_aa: CASSPVASGTIQETQYF
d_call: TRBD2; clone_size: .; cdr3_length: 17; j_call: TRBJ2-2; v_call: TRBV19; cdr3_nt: TGTGCCAGTAGTATAGATCTGATAGCGGGGCGACCCGGGGAGCTGTTTTTT; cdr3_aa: CASSIDLIAGRPGELFF
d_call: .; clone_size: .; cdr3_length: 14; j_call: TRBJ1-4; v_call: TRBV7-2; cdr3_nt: TGTGCCAGCAGCATCAGGGCCCGGGGTGAAAAACTGTTTTTT; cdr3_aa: CASSIRARGEKLFF
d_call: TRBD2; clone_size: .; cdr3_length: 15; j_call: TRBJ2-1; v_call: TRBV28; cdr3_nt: TGTGCCAGCAGCGGAGCGGGAGGTAACTACAATGAGCAGTTCTTC; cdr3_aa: CASSGAGGNYNEQFF
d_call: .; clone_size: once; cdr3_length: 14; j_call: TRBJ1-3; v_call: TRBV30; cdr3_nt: TGTGCCTGGAGGGACGGTGCCTTCAGAAACACCATATATTTT; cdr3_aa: CAWRDGAFRNTIYF
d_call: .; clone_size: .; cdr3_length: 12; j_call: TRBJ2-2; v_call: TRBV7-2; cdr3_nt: TGTGCCAGCAGCTTTCGGGCCGGGGAGCTGTTTTTT; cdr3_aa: CASSFRAGELFF
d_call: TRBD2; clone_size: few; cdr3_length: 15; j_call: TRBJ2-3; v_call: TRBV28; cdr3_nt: TGTGCCAGCAGTTTTTTGGGGACTAGCGGGAGTGGGCAGTATTTT; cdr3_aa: CASSFLGTSGSGQYF
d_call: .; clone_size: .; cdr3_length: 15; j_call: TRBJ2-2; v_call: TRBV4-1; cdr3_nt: TGCGCCAGCAGCGACCATGGGACCAACACCGGGGAGCTGTTTTTT; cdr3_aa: CASSDHGTNTGELFF
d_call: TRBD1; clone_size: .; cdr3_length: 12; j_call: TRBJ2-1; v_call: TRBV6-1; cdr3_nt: TGTGCCAGCAGTCAGGGGGCTGATGAGCAGTTCTTC; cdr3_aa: CASSQGADEQFF
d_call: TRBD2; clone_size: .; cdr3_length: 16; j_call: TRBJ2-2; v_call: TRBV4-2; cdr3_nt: TGTGCCAGCAGCCGATCTGGCGGGAGTGGCACCGGGGAGCTGTTTTTT; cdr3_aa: CASSRSGGSGTGELFF
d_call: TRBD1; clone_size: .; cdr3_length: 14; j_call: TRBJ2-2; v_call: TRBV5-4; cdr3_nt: TGTGCCAGCGAGCGGCAGGGGGCGCCCGGGGAGCTGTTTTTT; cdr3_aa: CASERQGAPGELFF
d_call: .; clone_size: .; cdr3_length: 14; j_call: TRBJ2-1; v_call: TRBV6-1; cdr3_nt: TGTGCCAGCAGTGACAGGGGCCTCTACAATGAGCAGTTCTTC; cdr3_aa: CASSDRGLYNEQFF